A single sample is the source of the 13 T cell receptor beta chains below, sequenced in a study of regulatory T cells in long-lasting Graves disease. Time point of the sample: newly diagnosed GD, antithyroid drugs for less than 3 months. From PBMCs, RNA was extracted and then used to make the TCR library. Assembly of TCR beta libraries relied on iRepertoire HTBI primers together with Arm-PCR of CDR3 regions. TCRdb analysed the multiplex PCR reads with MiXCR anew, one entry per CDR3 protein. The sample yields 400,000 to 550,000 distinct CDR3 sequences, about a sixth seen once. These records were also assigned to another study, of T cells in Graves' hyperthyroidism and ophthalmopathy.

The material was peripheral blood mononuclear cells (PBMCs), obtained at new diagnosis, from a patient treated with antithyroid drugs. Source of these receptors: a woman aged 18-29 years with Graves disease.

CDR3 bases: TGCGCCAGCAGCCCAGGTAGCGGGAGATACACCGGGGAGCTGTTTTTT. It specifies CASSPGSGRYTGELFF. The chain employs TRBV4-1 and TRBJ2-2; TRBD2 matches at 9 bases. The CDR3 runs 16 residues. The trim removed 4 bases at V and 3 bases at J, leaving 6 bases unmatched. The germline V gene encodes CDR1 MGHRA and CDR2 YSYEKL.

This clonotype has a count of ten or more. J is TRBJ1-2 and V is TRBV3-1; the match to TRBD1 covers 7 bases. Germline V gives CDR1 LGHDT, CDR2 YNNKEL (reference sequence). The CDR3 consists of 15 residues. The ends lost 1 base at V and 2 bases at J; junction bases unmatched: 4. The CDR3 sequence is CASSQGGQDNYGYTF. The CDR3, as DNA: TGTGCCAGCAGCCAAGGCGGACAGGACAACTATGGCTACACCTTC.

This clonotype was observed many times. The rearrangement uses TRBV6-2 or TRBV6-3 and TRBJ2-5, with D perhaps matching TRBD1 or TRBD2 (5 bases each). Deletions cut 10 bases from V and 7 bases from J, with 22 bases between. The CDR3 sequence is 14 residues long. CDR1 is MNHEY and CDR2 is SVGEGT in the germline V gene. CDR3 bases: TGTGCCACCAATCCACCCCGGGACCTCGGGACCCAGTACTTC. It encodes CATNPPRDLGTQYF.

This clonotype was recorded at least ten times. J is TRBJ2-1 and V is TRBV28; 7 bases fit TRBD2. In germline, CDR1 is MDHEN, CDR2 SYDVKM. The J segment lost 3 bases and the V segment lost 5 bases, leaving 7 bases of the junction unmatched. This CDR3 contains 15 residues. The CDR3: CASSIGRGSYNEQFF. The CDR3 DNA follows: TGTGCCAGCAGTATAGGGAGGGGAAGCTACAATGAGCAGTTCTTC.

This clonotype was seen a handful of times. Mismatch with germline at one junction end may stem from a read error. The chain joins TRBV7-9 to TRBJ2-3; perhaps TRBD2 as D (6 bases). The CDR3 is 15 residues long. CDR1 SEHNR and CDR2 FQNEAQ come from the germline V gene (reference sequence). Here the CDR3 reads CASSLAASPTDTQYF. As DNA, the CDR3 is TGTGCCAGCAGTTTAGCGGCCTCCCCCACAGATACGCAGTATTTT.

This clonotype was recorded only once. The chain combines TRBV12-3 or TRBV12-4 with TRBJ2-5; D gene ambiguous. Trimming stripped 6 bases from V and 10 bases from J, with 18 bases between. The CDR3 is made up of 13 amino acids. The CDR3, as DNA: TGTGCCAGCAGAGCCCTTAAAATCGGTTTCCAGTACTTC. Amino acid sequence: CASRALKIGFQYF.

The table lists this clonotype with many counts. The chain recombines TRBV14 with TRBJ2-1; TRBD2 matches at 11 bases. Germline trimming cut 0 bases from V and 8 bases from J; bases unmatched to any gene: 12. CDR1 SGHDN and CDR2 FVKESK come from the germline V gene. This CDR3 has 18 residues. The chain's CDR3 is CASSQDFTSGSLLDEQFF. The CDR3 DNA reads as TGTGCCAGCAGCCAAGATTTTACTAGCGGGAGCCTCCTTGATGAGCAGTTCTTC.

The rearrangement joins TRBV12-3 or TRBV12-4 to TRBJ1-1; no reliable D call. There are 16 residues in the CDR3. Trimming left V 3 bases short and J 0 bases short, with 14 bases between. Here the CDR3 reads CASSFYFAGLNTEAFF. The CDR3 region has the DNA TGTGCCAGCAGTTTTTATTTTGCGGGGTTGAACACTGAAGCTTTCTTT.

This sequence joins TRBV11-2 and TRBJ2-1; D gene uncertain. Germline CDR1 is SGHAT and CDR2 is FQNNGV. V was cut by 1 base and J by 10 bases, with 11 bases left in between. The CDR3 loop spans 13 amino acids. The CDR3 spells CASSLARTREQFF. CDR3 in DNA: TGTGCCAGCAGCTTAGCTAGGACGCGGGAGCAGTTCTTC.

This clonotype was seen a handful of times. The V gene is TRBV5-1, the J gene TRBJ2-5; 11 nucleotides line up with TRBD2. The CDR3 sequence is 14 residues long. Trimming at V came to 4 bases and at J to 5 bases, leaving 4 bases not matched to a gene. Germline CDR1 SGHRS, CDR2 YFSETQ. Written as DNA, the CDR3 is TGCGCCAGCAGCCGCGGGACTAGCGGTGAGACCCAGTACTTC. Encoded protein: CASSRGTSGETQYF.

This clonotype appeared a few times. This chain links TRBV5-4 with TRBJ1-1; TRBD1 agrees at 7 bases. Germline CDR1 SGHNT, CDR2 YYREEE (reference sequence). This CDR3 is 15 amino acids long. V shed 6 bases and J 4 bases; nucleotides not matched to a gene: 12. CDR3 nucleotides: TGTGCCAGCAATCCAGGGGGATATGGCGGCACTGAAGCTTTCTTT. This encodes CASNPGGYGGTEAFF. Filled out from reference TRBV5-4 and TRBJ1-1, the complete variable domain reads ETGVTQSPTHLIKTRGQQVTLRCSSQSGHNTVSWYQQALGQGPQFIFQYYREEENGRGNFPPRFSGLQFPNYSSELNVNALELDDSALYLCASNPGGYGGTEAFFGQGTRLTVV.

This clonotype was picked up a small number of times. Compared with germline, one end of the junction differs, possibly owing to a read error. The chain joins TRBV13 to TRBJ2-1; 11 bases fit TRBD1. CDR3 length: 12 residues. The V gene's germline CDR1 is PRHDT and CDR2 FYEKMQ (reference sequence). The CDR3 DNA reads as TGTGCCAGCAGCGCGCGGACAGGGGGCCTCCTCTTC. It yields the protein CASSARTGGLLF.

This clonotype was observed many times. V usage is TRBV28 and J usage is TRBJ2-2; 12 bases are a match to TRBD2. From germline, CDR1 is MDHEN and CDR2 SYDVKM. The CDR3 is made up of 16 amino acids. V dropped 6 bases and J dropped 7; count of bases not matched to a gene: 9. The CDR3 DNA reads TGTGCCAGCAGATCCTCTAGCGGGAGGGCCGTCGGGGAGCTGTTTTTT. It translates to CASRSSSGRAVGELFF.